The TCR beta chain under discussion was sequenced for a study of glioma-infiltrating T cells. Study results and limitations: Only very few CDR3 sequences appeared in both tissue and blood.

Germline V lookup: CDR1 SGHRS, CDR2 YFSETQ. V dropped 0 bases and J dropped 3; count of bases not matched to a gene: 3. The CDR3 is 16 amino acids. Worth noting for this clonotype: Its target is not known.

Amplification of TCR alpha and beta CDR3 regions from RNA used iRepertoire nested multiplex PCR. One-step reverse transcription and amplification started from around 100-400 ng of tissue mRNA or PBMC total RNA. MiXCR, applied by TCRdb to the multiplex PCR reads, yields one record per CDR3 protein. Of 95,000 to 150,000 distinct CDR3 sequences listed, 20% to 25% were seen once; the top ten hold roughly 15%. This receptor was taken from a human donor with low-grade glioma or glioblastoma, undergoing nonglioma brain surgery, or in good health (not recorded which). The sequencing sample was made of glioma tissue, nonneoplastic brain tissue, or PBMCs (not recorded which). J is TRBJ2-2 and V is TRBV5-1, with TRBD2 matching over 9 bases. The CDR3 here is CASSLALAGHTGELFF. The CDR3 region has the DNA TGCGCCAGCAGCTTGGCACTAGCGGGCCACACCGGGGAGCTGTTTTTT.